These 17 T cell receptor beta chains share one sample of origin, sequenced in a study of T cell repertoires in aging, cancer and after chemotherapy. The template was genomic DNA from peripheral blood, not RNA. Rearranged V-D-J TRB sequences were amplified with a mixed TRB-A/B primer pool. TCRdb re-called the multiplex PCR reads with MiXCR, one entry per CDR3 protein. This table has 1,500 to 2,000 distinct CDR3 sequences, roughly 30% appearing once. Sequences were obtained from blood. Every receptor here comes from a human donor with a blood cancer. The donor label of this sample is uncertain.

The genes are TRBV20-1 and TRBJ2-1; TRBD1 is a possible D gene (6 bases). CDR3 size: 14 residues. Germline CDR1 and CDR2: DFQATT and SNEGSKA (reference sequence). The ends were cut back, 4 bases at V and 11 bases at J, with 21 bases in the middle. The CDR3 spells CSATPGTTGSKQFF. CDR3 DNA sequence: TGCAGTGCTACCCCCGGGACAACCGGCTCAAAGCAGTTCTTC.

In this sample, this clonotype turned up a few times. The rearrangement uses TRBV6-2 or TRBV6-3 and TRBJ1-5; the D is unclear. CDR3 length: 13 amino acids. Germline V gives CDR1 MNHEY, CDR2 SVGEGT. V lost 6 bases and J lost 0, with 6 bases in between. The CDR3 DNA reads as TGTGCCAGCAGCCCGGATAGCAATCAGCCCCAGCATTTT. Translated, it gives CASSPDSNQPQHF.

The V and J genes are TRBV6-2 or TRBV6-3 and TRBJ2-1; weak D call: TRBD2 (5 bases). The CDR3 extends over 15 amino acids. Germline-derived CDR1 and CDR2 are MNHEY and SVGEGT. V was cut by 6 bases and J by 2 bases, with 14 bases left in between. CDR3 residues: CASSRTYKPYNEQFF. The CDR3 DNA follows: TGTGCCAGCAGCCGGACTTACAAACCCTACAATGAGCAGTTCTTC.

This clonotype counts as medium-sized. This sequence joins TRBV29-1 and TRBJ2-7; 7 nucleotides agree with TRBD1. After removal of 7 bases from V and 3 bases from J, the junction contained 12 bases not matched to a gene. CDR1 SQVTM and CDR2 ANQGSEA come from the germline V gene. This CDR3 is built from 14 residues. This chain's CDR3 is CSARGTDQYYEQYF. As DNA, the CDR3 is TGCAGCGCCCGTGGGACAGACCAATACTACGAGCAGTACTTC.

This chain links TRBV18 with TRBJ1-2; D remains ambiguous. CDR1 is KGHSH, CDR2 LQKENI, per germline. The CDR3 is 13 amino acids. Trimming removed 1 base at V and 6 bases at J, with 9 bases between. The CDR3 sequence: CASSPLFQDGYTF. In DNA, the CDR3 is TGTGCCAGCTCACCACTATTCCAGGATGGCTACACCTTC. Based on the CDR3 plus reference TRBV18 and TRBJ1-2, the full variable domain is NAGVMQNPRHLVRRRGQEARLRCSPMKGHSHVYWYRQLPEEGLKFMVYLQKENIIDESGMPKERFSAEFPKEGPSILRIQQVVRGDSAAYFCASSPLFQDGYTFGSGTRLTVV.

The genes are TRBV2 and TRBJ2-5; no clear D gene. This CDR3 region has 12 residues. CDR1 is SNHLY, CDR2 FYNNEI, per germline. Trimming pared 8 bases from V and 3 bases from J, leaving 10 bases between. The CDR3 region is CASSYSEETQYF. Written as DNA, the CDR3 is TGTGCCAGCTCTTATTCCGAAGAGACCCAGTACTTC.

There are a few counts of this clonotype. The chain uses TRBV6-5 and TRBJ1-5; no definite D call. The V and J ends lost 6 bases and 2 bases respectively, with 17 bases between them. Germline V CDR1 and CDR2: MNHEY, SVGAGI. The CDR3 has 16 amino acids. The CDR3 nucleotides read TGTGCCAGCAGAAGGACGGGAAGCTATGGCAATCAGCCCCAGCATTTT. This gives the protein CASRRTGSYGNQPQHF.

This clonotype is labeled as large. The J gene is TRBJ2-7, the V gene TRBV7-6; unclear D gene. The length of the CDR3 is 15 residues. V shed 1 base and J shed 3 bases, with 13 bases lying between them. Germline V gene sequence: CDR1 SGHVS, CDR2 FNYEAQ. The chain's CDR3 is CASSLGRNGGYEQYF. The CDR3 DNA is TGTGCCAGCAGCTTAGGTCGTAATGGTGGCTACGAGCAGTACTTC.

The sample holds a few counts of this clonotype. The V and J genes are TRBV27 and TRBJ1-5, with unresolved D. Per the germline V gene, CDR1 is MNHEY and CDR2 is SMNVEV (reference sequence). V was trimmed by 4 bases and J by 2 bases, leaving 12 bases between them. CDR3 length equals 15 residues. The CDR3 DNA reads TGTGCCAGCAGTTGGAAGGGTAGAGGCAATCAGCCCCAGCATTTT. Translation: CASSWKGRGNQPQHF.

The chain has TRBV20-1 and TRBJ1-2, with TRBD1 matching over 7 bases. This CDR3 comprises 14 residues. V lost 4 bases and J lost 2; bases outside the gene matches: 7. Germline V lookup: CDR1 DFQATT, CDR2 SNEGSKA (reference sequence). The CDR3: CSANGQATNYGYTF. The CDR3 nucleotides are TGCAGTGCTAATGGACAGGCGACAAACTATGGCTACACCTTC.

This chain uses TRBV6-2 or TRBV6-3 with TRBJ2-3; D is unresolved. Germline values: CDR1 MNHEY, CDR2 SVGEGT. Trimming shortened V by 8 bases and J by 4 bases, and 10 bases separated the two germline ends. The CDR3 length is 12 residues. The CDR3 region has the DNA TGTGCCAGCGCACTTAGGGCAGATACGCAGTATTTT. This translates into CASALRADTQYF.

By proportion, this clonotype is medium-sized (0.01 to 0.1%). This rearrangement joins TRBV4-3 to TRBJ1-4, with 7 bases aligning to TRBD1. V was pared by 0 bases and J by 7 bases, with 11 bases of the junction left unmatched. CDR3 length equals 17 residues. The germline V gene has CDR1 LGHNA and CDR2 YSLEER. CDR3 sequence (DNA): TGCGCCAGCAGCCAAGATCGCCTAGCAGGGGGGGGTGAAAAACTGTTTTTT. The encoded protein is CASSQDRLAGGGEKLFF.

This sequence joins TRBV27 and TRBJ2-2; D assignment may be TRBD1 or TRBD2 (5 bases each). The V end was cut by 6 bases, the J end by 5 bases, with 19 bases between. The CDR3 runs 16 residues. Germline assignment: CDR1 MNHEY and CDR2 SMNVEV (reference sequence). CDR3 sequence: CASSGTVGRGTGELFF. The DNA of the CDR3 is TGTGCCAGCAGCGGGACGGTTGGGAGAGGGACCGGGGAGCTGTTTTTT.

This rearrangement joins TRBV12-3 or TRBV12-4 to TRBJ1-5, with 9 bases matching TRBD1. Trimming cost V 5 bases and J 7 bases; bases outside gene matches: 9. This CDR3 contains 15 residues. CDR3 nucleotide sequence: TGTGCCAGCAGTAGAACAGGGGGCTCACGGCAGCCCCAGCATTTT. This gives the protein CASSRTGGSRQPQHF.

Points on this clonotype: At one end, the junction sequence differs from germline, possibly due to a read error. This rearrangement joins TRBV7-2 to TRBJ1-1; perhaps TRBD1 as D (6 bases). The CDR3 sequence is 14 residues long. Germline V CDR1 and CDR2: SGHTA, FQGNSA. The CDR3, as DNA: TGTGCCAGCAGCTTTACAGGGTTGTTAACTGAAGCTCTCTTT. Protein sequence: CASSFTGLLTEALF.

The genes are TRBV18 and TRBJ2-7; perhaps TRBD2 as D (6 bases). Germline V gene lookup returns CDR1 KGHSH and CDR2 LQKENI. The CDR3 is made up of 14 amino acids. Trimming took 3 bases from V and 7 from J, leaving 16 bases between them. In DNA, the CDR3 is TGTGCCAGCTCACCTCAGCGGAGGGAGAGGGAGCAGTACTTC. This encodes CASSPQRREREQYF.

This clonotype is medium-sized (0.01 to 0.1%) within its sample. The genes are TRBV19 and TRBJ1-1; 9 positions agree with TRBD1. The CDR3 loop spans 15 amino acids. V was clipped by 2 bases and J by 2 bases; unmatched bases: 3. Looked up from germline, CDR1 is LNHDA and CDR2 is SQIVND (reference sequence). The CDR3 sequence: CASSIKGQGNTEAFF. DNA for the CDR3: TGTGCCAGTAGTATAAAGGGACAGGGCAACACTGAAGCTTTCTTT.